One sample yielded the 2 T cell receptor beta chains listed below, sequenced in a study of cytomegalovirus exposure and HLA in healthy donors. The PCR contained 60 Vbeta and 13 Jbeta primers. Data came from immunoSEQ multiplex PCR; TCRdb stores just in-frame clones and leaves some out. The profile shows 140,000 to 150,000 clones, around four fifths of them singletons. The sample consisted of PBMCs. The source is a male donor in good health and CMV-seronegative.

The chain has TRBV2 and TRBJ2-3; tentatively, D is TRBD1 (6 bases). This CDR3 is built from 14 residues. Germline assignment: CDR1 SNHLY and CDR2 FYNNEI. Trimming pared 7 bases from V and 2 bases from J, leaving 13 bases between. As DNA, the CDR3 is TGTGCCAGCAAGGCCAGGGGCTTCACAGATACGCAGTATTTT. Translation: CASKARGFTDTQYF.

The count of this clone is one. V is TRBV30 and J is TRBJ2-1; D gene uncertain. The CDR3 is 14 amino acids. Per the germline V gene, CDR1 is GTSNPN and CDR2 is SVGIG (reference sequence). Trimming cost V 2 bases and J 0 bases, with 8 bases left between them. The CDR3 bases are TGTGCCTGGAGTCCCCTTTTCTCCTACAATGAGCAGTTCTTC. It codes for CAWSPLFSYNEQFF. The variable domain in full, completed from reference TRBV30 and TRBJ2-1, reads SQTIHQWPATLVQPVGSPLSLECTVEGTSNPNLYWYRQAAGRGLQLLFYSVGIGQISSEVPQNLSASRPQDRQFILSSKKLLLSDSGFYLCAWSPLFSYNEQFFGPGTRLTVL.